The present entry profiles one T cell receptor beta chain with its context. Its specificity is not known. Trimming pared 3 bases from V and 6 bases from J, leaving 14 bases between. Germline CDR1 and CDR2: KGHSH and LQKENI. The CDR3 covers 14 residues. This cohort consisted of healthy bone marrow donors. With 60 Vbeta and 13 Jbeta primers, the PCR was carried out. Using immunoSEQ multiplex PCR, the repertoire was profiled, and TCRdb retains in-frame clones only, with some absent. The sample lists around 170,000 clones; 82% were seen once. These data are taken from a study of cytomegalovirus exposure and HLA in healthy donors. Whole-study results and caveats: An analysis done earlier found most TCR beta V segments productive about 90% or about 30% of the time. Further analysis, carried out later, found HLA-associated TCR beta chains more clonally expanded than equally common other chains. An analysis was carried out later, and it reportedly showed fewer N-insertions in an Asian-associated ancestry cluster than the roughly 700-donor mean.

This receptor was taken from a man aged 35 to 55 in good health and CMV-seronegative. Sequencing was carried out using PBMCs. V usage is TRBV18 and J usage is TRBJ1-1; D is unresolved. CDR3 in DNA: TGTGCCAGCTCACCCCACCCCCGAGGCCCTGAAGCTTTCTTT. Translated: CASSPHPRGPEAFF.